The table lists the clone carrying this T cell receptor (beta chain) with a few counts. The target antigen is unknown. It was with a sample-barcoded 5' primer and a J-beta primer mix that a second PCR of about 7 to 12 cycles was run. Each CDR3 protein is one row after TCRdb ran MiXCR on the 5' RACE reads. The data show around 780,000 distinct CDR3 sequences, more than 25% seen once. The data were obtained in a study of blood T cells in healthy people across ages. This CDR3 has 15 residues. The ends were cut back, 0 bases at V and 7 bases at J, with 15 bases in the middle. Germline V gene lookup returns CDR1 LNHNV and CDR2 YYDKDF (reference sequence). Notes on the study in general: With unsorted PBMCs, a conclusive comparison of naive versus antigen-experienced cells was not possible.

The same data also went into a second study, on T cells of mothers and their children. As reported in that work: Versus unrelated pairs, overlap was slightly higher in related mother-child pairs, without reaching significance.

The genes are TRBV15 and TRBJ2-5; the D gene is possibly TRBD1 (6 bases). Material: blood. The sequence was obtained from a boy between 5 and 17 years old in good health. CDR3 bases: TGTGCCACCAGCAGAGATGCGGTGGCAGGGGCGACCCAGTACTTC. It translates to CATSRDAVAGATQYF.